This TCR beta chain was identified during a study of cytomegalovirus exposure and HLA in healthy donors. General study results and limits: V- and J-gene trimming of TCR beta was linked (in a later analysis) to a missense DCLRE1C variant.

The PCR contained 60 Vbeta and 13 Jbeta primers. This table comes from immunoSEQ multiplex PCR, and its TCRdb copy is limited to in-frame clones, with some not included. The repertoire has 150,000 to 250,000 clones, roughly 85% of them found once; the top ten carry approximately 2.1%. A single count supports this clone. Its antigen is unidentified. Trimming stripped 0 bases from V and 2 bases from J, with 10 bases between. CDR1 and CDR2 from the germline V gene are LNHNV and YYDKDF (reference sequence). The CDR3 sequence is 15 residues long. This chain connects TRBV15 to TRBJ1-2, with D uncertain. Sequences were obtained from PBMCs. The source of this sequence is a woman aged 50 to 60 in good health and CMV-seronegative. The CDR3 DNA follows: TGTGCCACCAGCAGAGATTGGGCCGAGAACTATGGCTACACCTTC. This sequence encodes CATSRDWAENYGYTF.